This T cell receptor beta chain is from a study of blood T cells in healthy people across ages. Points from the study as a whole: Older age went with lower TCR beta diversity per million T cells, in a roughly linear way.

A second about 7 to 12 cycle PCR used barcoded and J-beta primers. Using its own MiXCR run on the 5' RACE reads, TCRdb lists one record per CDR3 protein. The top ten hold about 3.8% of the sample, which has 1.5 million to 1.9 million distinct CDR3 sequences, about 45% seen once. Germline V lookup: CDR1 SNHLY, CDR2 FYNNEI. Trimming left V 7 bases short and J 0 bases short, with 19 bases between. The CDR3 length is 17 residues. This clonotype has a handful of counts. As yet, its antigen is unknown. Sequencing used blood. V and J are TRBV2 and TRBJ1-5; the D is unclear. The sequence was collected from a young woman in good health. Written as DNA, the CDR3 is TGTGCCAGCACCCTGGCCCATAGGGTTTATAGCAATCAGCCCCAGCATTTT. Protein product: CASTLAHRVYSNQPQHF.